This is a list of T cell receptor beta chains from one sample in a study of T cells after yellow fever vaccination. MiXCR, run by TCRdb on the 5' RACE reads, gives a single entry per CDR3 protein. This table holds roughly 32,000 distinct CDR3 sequences, 6% to 8.5% found once. Sequenced here: PBMCs, either bulk or a sorted T-cell subset (CD4+, CD8+, memory, or dextramer-sorted; not recorded which), sampled on the day of the first yellow fever vaccination. The source of these receptors is a man aged 18 to 30 who received the YFV17D yellow fever vaccine. Both conserved end residues are part of each CDR3. D genes are given only for firm matches. A row's size may be missing; if present it is once, few, many or a size class.

j_call v_call d_call clone_size cdr3_aa cdr3_nt
TRBJ1-2 TRBV7-9 - few CASSLWDGYTF TGTGCCAGCAGCTTATGGGATGGCTACACCTTC
TRBJ2-1 TRBV20-1 TRBD2 - CACSQAGGVNEQFF TGCGCCTGCAGCCAGGCGGGGGGGGTAAATGAGCAGTTCTTC
TRBJ1-5 TRBV20-1 - many CSAGPLWDNQPQHF TGCAGTGCTGGACCGCTCTGGGACAATCAGCCCCAGCATTTT
TRBJ1-1 TRBV6-2/TRBV6-3 - many CASSYFLTGRYVTEAFF TGTGCCAGCAGTTACTTCCTAACAGGTAGATACGTCACTGAAGCTTTCTTT
TRBJ2-3 TRBV29-1 TRBD2 few CSVEDLTSGDGQYF TGCAGCGTTGAAGATCTGACTAGCGGGGATGGGCAGTATTTT
TRBJ1-1 TRBV20-1 TRBD1 many CSATTGEATEAFF TGCAGTGCCACCACAGGGGAGGCCACTGAAGCTTTCTTT
TRBJ2-5 TRBV2 TRBD1 many CASSELTRGLPQYF TGTGCCAGCAGTGAGCTTACCAGGGGGCTGCCCCAGTACTTC
TRBJ2-5 TRBV5-4 - - CASSLRVGETQYF TGTGCCAGCAGCTTGCGGGTGGGGGAGACCCAGTACTTC
TRBJ2-2 TRBV27 TRBD1 - CASSSNRGTGELFF TGTGCCAGCAGTTCGAACAGGGGGACCGGGGAGCTGTTTTTT
TRBJ2-7 TRBV4-1 - many CASSRQTDGYEQYF TGCGCCAGCAGCCGACAAACGGACGGGTACGAGCAGTACTTC
TRBJ2-5 TRBV11-2 - many CASSGQQVLETQYF TGTGCCAGCAGCGGACAACAGGTTTTGGAGACCCAGTACTTC
TRBJ1-1 TRBV27 TRBD1 many CASSLRDRGMPEAFF TGTGCCAGCAGTTTACGGGACAGGGGGATGCCTGAAGCTTTCTTT
TRBJ2-1 TRBV9 TRBD2 many CASSVGGSGGSYNEQFF TGTGCCAGCAGCGTAGGGGGTAGCGGGGGGTCTTACAATGAGCAGTTCTTC
TRBJ1-5 TRBV27 TRBD1 few CASSAGGRWPQHF TGTGCCAGCAGCGCAGGGGGCCGGTGGCCCCAGCATTTT
TRBJ1-5 TRBV7-9 - - CASSLGVLGGGSQPQHF TGTGCCAGCAGCTTAGGAGTGCTTGGGGGGGGTAGTCAGCCCCAGCATTTT
TRBJ2-3 TRBV10-3 TRBD1 many CAISLDRRLQYF TGTGCCATCAGCCTGGACAGGCGACTGCAGTATTTT
TRBJ1-4 TRBV7-2 - few CASQTATNEKLFF TGTGCCAGCCAGACAGCAACTAATGAAAAACTGTTTTTT
TRBJ2-1 TRBV7-9 - many CASPGRGPLDEQFF TGTGCCAGCCCGGGTAGGGGACCTCTGGATGAGCAGTTCTTC
TRBJ2-5 TRBV29-1 - many CSVGQETQYF TGCAGCGTTGGCCAAGAGACCCAGTACTTC
TRBJ1-1 TRBV7-9 - many CASSPDADRPNTEAFF TGTGCCAGCAGCCCTGACGCCGACAGACCAAACACTGAAGCTTTCTTT
TRBJ2-3 TRBV19 TRBD1 many CATKRGLFGDTQYF TGTGCCACCAAGAGGGGGCTTTTTGGAGATACGCAGTATTTT
TRBJ1-1 TRBV20-1 - many CSARDSGTYYPNTEAFF TGCAGTGCTAGAGATTCGGGGACGTACTACCCGAACACTGAAGCTTTCTTT
TRBJ2-1 TRBV6-5 TRBD2 - CASSYFGSGGVNEQFF TGTGCCAGCAGTTACTTCGGGAGCGGGGGGGTAAATGAGCAGTTCTTC
TRBJ1-3 TRBV20-1 - many CSARVDLWGNTIYF TGCAGTGCTAGAGTCGACCTTTGGGGAAACACCATATATTTT
TRBJ2-7 TRBV29-1 TRBD1 many CSVDDRGDEQYF TGCAGCGTTGACGACAGGGGCGACGAGCAGTACTTC
TRBJ2-1 TRBV10-3 - many CAISVGITYNEQFF TGTGCCATCAGTGTGGGGATCACCTACAATGAGCAGTTCTTC
TRBJ1-5 TRBV6-1 - many CASSDGSNQPQHF TGTGCCAGCAGCGACGGTAGCAATCAGCCCCAGCATTTT
TRBJ1-4 TRBV12-3/TRBV12-4 TRBD1 many CASSLSSGGGNEKLFF TGTGCCAGCAGTTTAAGCTCAGGGGGAGGGAATGAAAAACTGTTTTTT
TRBJ2-3 TRBV4-1 TRBD2 many CASSSRLAGATDTQYF TGCGCCAGCAGCAGCCGACTAGCGGGGGCCACAGATACGCAGTATTTT
TRBJ2-1 TRBV27 - - CASLVWPNTYNEQFF TGTGCCAGCCTTGTTTGGCCAAATACCTACAATGAGCAGTTCTTC
TRBJ2-6 TRBV4-2 TRBD2 medium-sized CASSSSGGASGANVLTF TGTGCCAGCAGCAGTAGCGGGGGGGCCTCTGGGGCCAACGTCCTGACTTTC
TRBJ1-2 TRBV6-5 - - CASSYSSFGYGYTF TGTGCCAGCAGTTACTCGTCCTTCGGCTATGGCTACACCTTC
TRBJ1-1 TRBV5-4 - - CASRFGPRTFMNTEAFF TGTGCCAGCCGCTTCGGACCCAGGACATTCATGAACACTGAAGCTTTCTTT
TRBJ1-3 TRBV20-1 - many CSARDRQSSGNTIYF TGCAGTGCTAGAGATCGCCAGTCCTCTGGAAACACCATATATTTT
TRBJ2-7 TRBV5-1 - - CASSFNSYEQYF TGCGCCAGCAGCTTTAATTCCTACGAGCAGTACTTC
TRBJ1-1 TRBV6-5 - many CASSPPGGAEAFF TGTGCCAGCAGTCCCCCGGGGGGGGCTGAAGCTTTCTTT
TRBJ1-2 TRBV15 - few CATSRGTEDGYTF TGTGCCACCAGCAGAGGGACGGAAGATGGCTACACCTTC
TRBJ2-5 TRBV29-1 - many CSVVEGRVETQYF TGCAGCGTTGTGGAGGGTAGGGTCGAGACCCAGTACTTC
TRBJ1-1 TRBV29-1 - - CSVGTETQNTEAFF TGCAGCGTCGGGACCGAAACGCAGAACACTGAAGCTTTCTTT
TRBJ2-7 TRBV4-1 - - CASSQGLRGYEQYF TGCGCCAGCAGCCAAGGGTTGCGGGGCTACGAGCAGTACTTC
TRBJ1-5 TRBV7-2 - - CASSRSPGDNQPQHF TGTGCCAGCAGCCGAAGCCCGGGAGACAATCAGCCCCAGCATTTT
TRBJ1-1 TRBV5-4 TRBD1 many CASSRQGNTEAFF TGTGCCAGCAGCAGACAGGGAAACACTGAAGCTTTCTTT
TRBJ1-2 TRBV7-9 - many CASSSDSSLGGYTF TGTGCCAGCAGCTCCGACAGTTCCCTCGGAGGCTACACCTTC
TRBJ1-2 TRBV5-5 - few CASSFTGADGYTF TGTGCCAGCAGCTTTACGGGGGCGGATGGCTACACCTTC
TRBJ1-2 TRBV28 TRBD1 - CASSWDSGTGFEGYTF TGTGCCAGCAGTTGGGACTCCGGGACAGGATTTGAAGGCTACACCTTC
TRBJ2-3 TRBV29-1 TRBD1 many CSAHRGLVDTQYF TGCAGCGCCCACAGGGGATTGGTAGATACGCAGTATTTT
TRBJ1-2 TRBV5-1 TRBD1 many CASSPGQGEGYTF TGCGCCAGCAGCCCGGGACAGGGTGAGGGCTACACCTTC
TRBJ1-6 TRBV5-1 - few CASTEVGHSPLHF TGCGCCAGCACCGAGGTCGGGCATTCACCCCTCCACTTT
TRBJ2-3 TRBV20-1 - many CSARTLGLEDTQYF TGCAGTGCTAGAACTCTAGGATTAGAAGATACGCAGTATTTT
TRBJ2-7 TRBV4-1 TRBD2 many CASSPGTSGGIYEQYF TGCGCCAGCAGCCCCGGGACTAGCGGGGGGATTTACGAGCAGTACTTC
TRBJ2-1 TRBV9 - few CASSVDEGQRQFF TGTGCCAGCAGCGTAGACGAGGGGCAAAGGCAGTTCTTC
TRBJ2-3 TRBV3-1 TRBD1 many CASSQRGTVTDTQYF TGTGCCAGCAGCCAGAGGGGGACAGTCACAGATACGCAGTATTTT
TRBJ2-5 TRBV9 - few CASSVGAGAGETQYF TGTGCCAGCAGCGTAGGGGCAGGGGCGGGTGAGACCCAGTACTTC
TRBJ2-1 TRBV6-2/TRBV6-3 - many CASTYGLFNEQFF TGTGCCAGCACCTACGGGTTGTTCAATGAGCAGTTCTTC